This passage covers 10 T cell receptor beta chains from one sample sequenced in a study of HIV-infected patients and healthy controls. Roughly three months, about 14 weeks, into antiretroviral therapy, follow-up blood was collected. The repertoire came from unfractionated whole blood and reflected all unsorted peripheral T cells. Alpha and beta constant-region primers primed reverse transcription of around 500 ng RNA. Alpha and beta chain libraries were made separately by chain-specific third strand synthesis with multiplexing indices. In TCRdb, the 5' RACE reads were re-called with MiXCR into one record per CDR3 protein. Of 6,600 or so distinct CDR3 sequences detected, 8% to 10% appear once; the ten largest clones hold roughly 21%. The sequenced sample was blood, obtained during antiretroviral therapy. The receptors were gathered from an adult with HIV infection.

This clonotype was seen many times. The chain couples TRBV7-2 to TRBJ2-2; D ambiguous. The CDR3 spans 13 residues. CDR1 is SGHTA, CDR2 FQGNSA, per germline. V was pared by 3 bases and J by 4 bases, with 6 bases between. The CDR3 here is CASSFLSTGELFF. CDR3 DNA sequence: TGTGCCAGCAGCTTTTTGAGCACCGGGGAGCTGTTTTTT.

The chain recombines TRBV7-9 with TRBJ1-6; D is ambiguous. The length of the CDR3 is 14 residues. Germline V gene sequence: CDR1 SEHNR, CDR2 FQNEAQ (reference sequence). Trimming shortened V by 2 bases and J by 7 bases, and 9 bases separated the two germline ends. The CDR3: CASSLPMGNSPLHF. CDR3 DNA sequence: TGTGCCAGCAGCTTACCGATGGGGAATTCACCCCTCCACTTT.

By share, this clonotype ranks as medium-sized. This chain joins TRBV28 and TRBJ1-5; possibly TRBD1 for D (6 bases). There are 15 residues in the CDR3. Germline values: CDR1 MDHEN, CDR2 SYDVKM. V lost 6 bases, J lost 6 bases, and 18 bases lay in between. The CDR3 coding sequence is TGTGCCAGCAGCGCACAGGGTTTAGGTACTCAGCCCCAGCATTTT. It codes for CASSAQGLGTQPQHF.

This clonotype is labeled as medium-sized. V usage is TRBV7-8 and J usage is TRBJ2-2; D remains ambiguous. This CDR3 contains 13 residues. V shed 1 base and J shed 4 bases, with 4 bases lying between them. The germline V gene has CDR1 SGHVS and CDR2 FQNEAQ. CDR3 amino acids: CASSLVFTGELFF. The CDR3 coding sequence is TGTGCCAGCAGCTTAGTTTTCACCGGGGAGCTGTTTTTT.

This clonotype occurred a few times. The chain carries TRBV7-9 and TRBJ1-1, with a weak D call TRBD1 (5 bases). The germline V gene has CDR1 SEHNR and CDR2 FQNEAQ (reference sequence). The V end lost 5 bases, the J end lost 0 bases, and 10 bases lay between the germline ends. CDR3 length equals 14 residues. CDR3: CASSLGGMNTEAFF. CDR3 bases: TGTGCCAGCAGCCTGGGGGGAATGAACACTGAAGCTTTCTTT.

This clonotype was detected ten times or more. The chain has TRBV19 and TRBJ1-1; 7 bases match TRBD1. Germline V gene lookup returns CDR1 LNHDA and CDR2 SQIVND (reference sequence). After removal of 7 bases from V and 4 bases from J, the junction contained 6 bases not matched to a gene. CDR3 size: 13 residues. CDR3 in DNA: TGTGCCAGTACCACCAGGGGGAGCACTGAAGCTTTCTTT. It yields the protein CASTTRGSTEAFF. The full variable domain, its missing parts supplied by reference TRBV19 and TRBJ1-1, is DGGITQSPKYLFRKEGQNVTLSCEQNLNHDAMYWYRQDPGQGLRLIYYSQIVNDFQKGDIAEGYSVSREKKESFPLTVTSAQKNPTAFYLCASTTRGSTEAFFGQGTRLTVV.

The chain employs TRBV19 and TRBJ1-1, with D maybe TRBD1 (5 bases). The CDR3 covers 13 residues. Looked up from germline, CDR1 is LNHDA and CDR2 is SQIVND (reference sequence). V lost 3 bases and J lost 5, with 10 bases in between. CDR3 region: CASSIKGWTEAFF. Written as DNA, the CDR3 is TGTGCCAGTAGTATTAAGGGGTGGACTGAAGCTTTCTTT.

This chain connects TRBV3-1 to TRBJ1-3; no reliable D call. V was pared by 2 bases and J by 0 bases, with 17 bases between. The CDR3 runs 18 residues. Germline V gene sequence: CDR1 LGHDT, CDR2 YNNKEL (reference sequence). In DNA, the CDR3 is TGTGCCAGCAGCCAACGTGGGCTGTATAAGGTCTCTGGAAACACCATATATTTT. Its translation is CASSQRGLYKVSGNTIYF. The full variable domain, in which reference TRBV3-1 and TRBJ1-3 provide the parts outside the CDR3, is DTAVSQTPKYLVTQMGNDKSIKCEQNLGHDTMYWYKQDSKKFLKIMFSYNNKELIINETVPNRFSPKSPDKAHLNLHINSLELGDSAVYFCASSQRGLYKVSGNTIYFGEGSWLTVV.

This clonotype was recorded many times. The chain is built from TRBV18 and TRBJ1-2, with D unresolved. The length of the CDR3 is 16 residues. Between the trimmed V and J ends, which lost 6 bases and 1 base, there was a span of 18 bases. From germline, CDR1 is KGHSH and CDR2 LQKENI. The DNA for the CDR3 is TGTGCCAGCTCCCCCCTAGCTGAAGGAAATAACTATGGCTACACCTTC. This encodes CASSPLAEGNNYGYTF. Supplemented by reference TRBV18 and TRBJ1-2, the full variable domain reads NAGVMQNPRHLVRRRGQEARLRCSPMKGHSHVYWYRQLPEEGLKFMVYLQKENIIDESGMPKERFSAEFPKEGPSILRIQQVVRGDSAAYFCASSPLAEGNNYGYTFGSGTRLTVV.

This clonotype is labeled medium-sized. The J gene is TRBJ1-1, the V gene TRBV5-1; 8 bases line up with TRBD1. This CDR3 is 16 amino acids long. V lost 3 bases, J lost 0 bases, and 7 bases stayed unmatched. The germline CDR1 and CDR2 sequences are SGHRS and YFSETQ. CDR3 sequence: CASSSPGQAMNTEAFF. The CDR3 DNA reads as TGCGCCAGCAGCTCGCCGGGACAGGCCATGAACACTGAAGCTTTCTTT.